The clone carrying this T cell receptor (beta chain) was picked up many times. UMIs were added to TCR cDNA along with a universal primer site when it was made by 5'RACE template switching. Each CDR3 protein gets one entry after TCRdb re-called the 5' RACE reads with MiXCR. Among tens of thousands of distinct CDR3 sequences listed, 3.4% were seen once. The data were obtained in a study of T cells after yellow fever vaccination. General study points: Within FACS-sorted repertoires, abundant clonotypes contaminating from the bulk population could be present.

The CDR3 has 12 amino acids. Germline V gene data show CDR1 as LGHNA and CDR2 as YNFKEQ. With 4 bases removed from V and 12 bases from J, the gap between germline ends came to 14 bases. This TCR was sampled from a man aged 18-30 years who received the YFV17D yellow fever vaccine. This sequence joins TRBV4-2 and TRBJ2-3; D remains unclear. The source material was PBMCs, either bulk or a sorted T-cell subset (CD4+, CD8+, memory, or dextramer-sorted; not recorded which), sampled more than 35 days after the first yellow fever vaccination. The CDR3 is CASSPTGLSQYF. DNA of the CDR3: TGTGCCAGCAGCCCCACCGGGTTGAGTCAGTATTTT.